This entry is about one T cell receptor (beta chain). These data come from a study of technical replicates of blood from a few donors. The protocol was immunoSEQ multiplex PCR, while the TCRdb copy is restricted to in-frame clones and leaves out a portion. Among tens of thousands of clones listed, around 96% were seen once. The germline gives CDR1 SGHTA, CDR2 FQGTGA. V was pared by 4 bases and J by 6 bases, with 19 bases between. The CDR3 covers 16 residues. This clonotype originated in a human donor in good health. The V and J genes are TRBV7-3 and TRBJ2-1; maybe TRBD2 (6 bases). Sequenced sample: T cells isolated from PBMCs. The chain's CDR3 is CASSSPGTGVGNEQFF. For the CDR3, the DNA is TGTGCCAGCAGCTCCCCCGGCACGGGGGTGGGCAATGAGCAGTTCTTC.